What follows is one T cell receptor beta chain and its context. The data belong to a study of OX40 agonist ivuxolimab in advanced cancers. Study overall: Patients received intravenous ivuxolimab every 2 weeks at 0.01 to 10 mg/kg. A male proportion of more than 75% was recorded, with mean age around 60 years and range roughly 23 to 79. Past anti-PD-1, anti-PD-L1 or anti-CTLA-4 therapy was accepted, and 40% had received some.

V was shortened by 3 bases and J by 1 base, with 9 bases between the two germline ends. This CDR3 is built from 14 residues. CDR1 and CDR2 from the germline V gene are KGHSH and LQKENI. Sequencing was performed with immunoSEQ multiplex PCR; in TCRdb, only in-frame clones are kept and a portion is missing. This repertoire shows some 81,000 clones, approximately 86% found once; its top ten account for 2%. This receptor was taken from an adult with an advanced solid tumor such as melanoma, head and neck, liver or kidney cancer. This specimen consisted of CD4+ or CD8+ T cells sorted from blood, obtained in a trial of the OX40 agonist ivuxolimab. The genes are TRBV18 and TRBJ1-2; D might be TRBD1 (5 bases). CDR3 DNA: TGTGCCAGCTCACCCGGACACGATAACTATGGCTACACCTTC. Translated: CASSPGHDNYGYTF. Full variable domain (remainder filled in from reference TRBV18 and TRBJ1-2): NAGVMQNPRHLVRRRGQEARLRCSPMKGHSHVYWYRQLPEEGLKFMVYLQKENIIDESGMPKERFSAEFPKEGPSILRIQQVVRGDSAAYFCASSPGHDNYGYTFGSGTRLTVV.